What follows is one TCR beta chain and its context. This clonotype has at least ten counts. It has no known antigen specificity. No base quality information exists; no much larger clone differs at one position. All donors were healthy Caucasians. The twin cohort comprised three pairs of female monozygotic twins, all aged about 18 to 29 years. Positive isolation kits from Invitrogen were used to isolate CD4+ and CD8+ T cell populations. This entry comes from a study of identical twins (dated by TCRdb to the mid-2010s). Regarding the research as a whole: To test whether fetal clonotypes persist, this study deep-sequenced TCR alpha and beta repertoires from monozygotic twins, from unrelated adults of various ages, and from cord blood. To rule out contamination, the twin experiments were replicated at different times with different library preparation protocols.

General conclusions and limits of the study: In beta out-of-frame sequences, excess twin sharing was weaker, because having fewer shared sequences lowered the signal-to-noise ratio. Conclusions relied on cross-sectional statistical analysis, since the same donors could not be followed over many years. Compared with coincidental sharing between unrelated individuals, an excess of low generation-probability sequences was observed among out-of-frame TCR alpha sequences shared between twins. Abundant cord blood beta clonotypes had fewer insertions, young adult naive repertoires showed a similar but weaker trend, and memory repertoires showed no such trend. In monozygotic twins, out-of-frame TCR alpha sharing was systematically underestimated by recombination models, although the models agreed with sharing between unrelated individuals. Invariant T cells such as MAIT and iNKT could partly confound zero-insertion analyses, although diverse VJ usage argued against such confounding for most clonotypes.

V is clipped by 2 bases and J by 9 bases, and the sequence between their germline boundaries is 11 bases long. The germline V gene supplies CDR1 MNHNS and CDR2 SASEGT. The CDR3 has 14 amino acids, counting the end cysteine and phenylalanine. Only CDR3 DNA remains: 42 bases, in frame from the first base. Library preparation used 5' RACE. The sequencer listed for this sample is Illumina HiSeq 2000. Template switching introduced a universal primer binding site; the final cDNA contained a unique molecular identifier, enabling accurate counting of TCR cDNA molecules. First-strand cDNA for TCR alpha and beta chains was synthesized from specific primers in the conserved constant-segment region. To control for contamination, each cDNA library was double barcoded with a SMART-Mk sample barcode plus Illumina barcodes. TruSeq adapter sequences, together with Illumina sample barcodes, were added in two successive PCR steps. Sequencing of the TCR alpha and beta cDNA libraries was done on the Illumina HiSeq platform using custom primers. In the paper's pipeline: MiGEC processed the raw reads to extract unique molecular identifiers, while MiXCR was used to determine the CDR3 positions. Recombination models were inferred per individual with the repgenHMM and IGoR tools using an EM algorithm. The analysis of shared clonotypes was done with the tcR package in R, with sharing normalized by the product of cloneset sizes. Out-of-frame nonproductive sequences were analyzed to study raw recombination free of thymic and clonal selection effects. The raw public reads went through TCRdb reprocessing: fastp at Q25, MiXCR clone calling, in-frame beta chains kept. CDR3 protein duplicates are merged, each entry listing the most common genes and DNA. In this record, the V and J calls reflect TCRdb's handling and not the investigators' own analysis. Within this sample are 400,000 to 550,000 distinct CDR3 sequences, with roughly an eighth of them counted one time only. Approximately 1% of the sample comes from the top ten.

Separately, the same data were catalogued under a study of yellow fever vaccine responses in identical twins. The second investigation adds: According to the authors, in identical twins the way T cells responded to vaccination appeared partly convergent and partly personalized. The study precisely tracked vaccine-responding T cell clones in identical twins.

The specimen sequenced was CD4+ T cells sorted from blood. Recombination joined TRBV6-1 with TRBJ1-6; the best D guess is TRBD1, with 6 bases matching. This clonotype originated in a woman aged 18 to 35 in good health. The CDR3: CASSELQGLSPLHF. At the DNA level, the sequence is TGTGCCAGCAGTGAATTACAGGGCCTTTCACCCCTCCACTTT.